Included here is one T cell receptor (beta chain) sequence, with context. Its specific antigen is unknown. Base qualities are not recorded, but no much larger clone differs from it by a single base. The library was obtained by multiplex PCR. The data were produced on an Illumina HiSeq 4000. CDR3 regions were amplified by Arm-PCR with iRepertoire HTBI primers to construct TCR beta libraries. Before sequencing, the PCR products underwent gel purification. In the original analysis: Gene usage analysis of CDR3 amino acid clonotypes relied on the 62 TRBV and over 13 TRBJ segments identified across samples. Filtered high-quality paired reads were merged into contigs using COPE and FqMerger. BLAST was used to align contigs to IMGT TRBV, TRBD and TRBJ reference genes, with CDR3 defined following IMGT. Clonotypes above 0.1% frequency were classified as highly expanded clones. Shannon entropy served as the measure of repertoire diversity, while the Gini coefficient captured V-J evenness. A clonotype was considered public if more than one individual shared it. TCRdb redid the processing of the public reads, applying fastp at Q25 and MiXCR, and retained in-frame beta chains. Duplicate CDR3 protein sequences are folded into a single record with the most common DNA and genes. These V and J calls are TCRdb output, not the study's own analysis. The sample table shows fewer than 450,000 distinct CDR3 sequences, and around 24% are seen once. The top ten hold about a quarter of the sample.

These data belong to a study of regulatory T cells in long-lasting Graves disease (dated by TCRdb to about 2021). Study-level background: To count as having persistent Graves' disease, a patient had to have received antithyroid drug treatment for over 5 years with TSH receptor autoantibodies remaining persistently positive. A total of some 33 samples were covered by TCR sequencing, comprising approximately 13 persistent and approximately 20 newly diagnosed Graves' disease patients. The study was registered as a clinical trial and conducted in China. In the clinical cohort, patients with persistent Graves' disease had used antithyroid drugs for an average of roughly 10 years. This study used TCR sequencing and RNA sequencing of peripheral blood to compare persistent Graves' disease patients against newly diagnosed Graves' disease patients. Study-wide conclusions, independent of this receptor: Patients with persistent disease shared more public clonotypes (around 2,700) than newly diagnosed patients did (approximately 990). Sequencing and analysis were restricted to the TCR beta chain. Lower TCR Shannon entropy and fewer highly expanded clones were observed in persistent Graves' disease patients than in newly diagnosed patients, which suggested clonal expansion. Peripheral blood alone was examined, since thyroid tissue, which constituted the primary lesion, could not be accessed. TRBV28, TRBJ1-2 and TRBJ2-5 were preferentially used in persistent disease, while TRBV20-1 and TRBJ2-1 were favored in newly diagnosed disease. The authors acknowledged the small sample size as a limitation that may reduce accuracy.

The time point label corresponds to: persistent/refractory GD, antithyroid drugs over 5 years with positive TRAb. RNA was extracted from PBMCs in TRIzol for both TCR sequencing and RNA sequencing. The diagnosis of Graves' disease followed American Thyroid Association guidelines. The patients came from an endocrinology department in Xi'an, China. From each patient, 8 to 10 milliliters of peripheral blood was collected into an EDTA anticoagulant tube. PBMCs were isolated by Ficoll Paque Plus density gradient separation without further T cell sorting. An Agilent 2100 Bioanalyzer and agarose gel were used to check RNA quality, while a NanoDrop 2000 measured RNA concentration. The CDR3 goes from the cysteine to the phenylalanine over 14 residues. The read is trimmed to its CDR3 DNA, 42 bases read in frame from base 1. Taken from the germline V gene, the CDR1 and CDR2 loops are MNHEY and SVGEGT. From V the trimming removes 5 bases and from J it removes 5 bases, while the gene matches leave 3 bases of the junction unaccounted for.

This specimen was peripheral blood mononuclear cells (PBMCs), taken when the disease was refractory, from a patient treated with antithyroid drugs. The sequence came from a female donor with Graves disease. The chain uses TRBV6-2 or TRBV6-3 and TRBJ2-5; the central 12 bases match TRBD2. The sequence in DNA is TGTGCCAGCAGTGGACTAGCGGGAACGGAGACCCAGTACTTC. Its coded protein is CASSGLAGTETQYF.